Given below is one TCR beta chain in context. Its antigen is not identified. Use of 60 Vbeta and 13 Jbeta primers characterized the PCR. Assay: immunoSEQ multiplex PCR; the TCRdb copy retains only in-frame clones and omits some. The sample contains around 99,000 clones, 70% to 80% of which appear only once. The record originates from a study of cytomegalovirus exposure and HLA in healthy donors. Points from the study as a whole: Most TCR sequences were uncommon, yet certain public TCRs appeared in many donors. In vitro work confirmed that a few CMV-associated chains recognize CMV antigens.

The germline CDR1 and CDR2 sequences are ENHRY and SYGVKD. CDR3 length: 15 amino acids. Unmatched junction bases numbered 8, after V lost 10 bases and J lost 0 bases. The chain couples TRBV10-3 to TRBJ2-2, with TRBD1 matching over 7 bases. The receptor's source is a young man in good health and CMV-seronegative. The source material was PBMCs. This chain's CDR3 is CATAGTAANTGELFF. The CDR3 DNA is TGTGCCACCGCCGGGACAGCCGCGAACACCGGGGAGCTGTTTTTT.